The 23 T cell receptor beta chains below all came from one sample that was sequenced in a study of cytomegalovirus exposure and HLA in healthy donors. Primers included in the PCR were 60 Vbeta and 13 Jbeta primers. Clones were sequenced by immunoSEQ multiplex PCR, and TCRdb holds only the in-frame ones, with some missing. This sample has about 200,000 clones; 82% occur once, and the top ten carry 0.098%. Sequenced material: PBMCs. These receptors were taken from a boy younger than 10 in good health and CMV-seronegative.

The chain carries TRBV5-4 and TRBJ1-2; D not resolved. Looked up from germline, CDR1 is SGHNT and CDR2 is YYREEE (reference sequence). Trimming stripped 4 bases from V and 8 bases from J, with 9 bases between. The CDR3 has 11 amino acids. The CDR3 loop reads CASSREGGYTF. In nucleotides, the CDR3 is TGTGCCAGCAGCAGGGAGGGCGGCTACACCTTC.

As DNA, the CDR3 is TGTGCCAGCAGGGGGCTAGAGAACACTGAAGCTTTCTTT. This sequence encodes CASRGLENTEAFF. The J gene is TRBJ1-1, the V gene TRBV9, with D tentatively TRBD1 (5 bases). The V gene's germline CDR1 is SGDLS and CDR2 YYNGEE. CDR3 length: 13 amino acids. Trimming stripped 5 bases from V and 1 base from J, with 9 bases between.

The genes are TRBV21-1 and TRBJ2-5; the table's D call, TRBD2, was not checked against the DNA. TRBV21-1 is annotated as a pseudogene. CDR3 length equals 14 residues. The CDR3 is CASSKGRSGETQYF. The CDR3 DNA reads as TGTGCCAGCAGCAAAGGGAGATCGGGAGAGACCCAGTACTTC.

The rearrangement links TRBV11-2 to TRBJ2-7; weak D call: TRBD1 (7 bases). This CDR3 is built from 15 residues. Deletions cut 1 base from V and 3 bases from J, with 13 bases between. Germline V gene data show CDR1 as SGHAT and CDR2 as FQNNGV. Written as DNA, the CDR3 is TGTGCCAGCAGCTTAGCGGGGGACAGAGACTACGAGCAGTACTTC. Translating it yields CASSLAGDRDYEQYF.

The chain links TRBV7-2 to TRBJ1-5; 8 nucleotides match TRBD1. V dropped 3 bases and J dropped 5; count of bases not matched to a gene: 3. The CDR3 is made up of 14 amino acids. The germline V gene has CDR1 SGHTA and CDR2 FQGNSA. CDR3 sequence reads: CASSFGQGHQPQHF. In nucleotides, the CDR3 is TGTGCCAGCAGCTTCGGACAGGGACATCAGCCCCAGCATTTT.

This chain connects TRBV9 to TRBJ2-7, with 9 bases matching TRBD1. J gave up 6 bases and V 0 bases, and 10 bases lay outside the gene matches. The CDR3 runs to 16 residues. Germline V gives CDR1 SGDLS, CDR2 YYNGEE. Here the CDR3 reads CASSVDQGTGRAEQYF. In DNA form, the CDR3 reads TGTGCCAGCAGCGTAGACCAAGGGACAGGGCGGGCCGAGCAGTACTTC.

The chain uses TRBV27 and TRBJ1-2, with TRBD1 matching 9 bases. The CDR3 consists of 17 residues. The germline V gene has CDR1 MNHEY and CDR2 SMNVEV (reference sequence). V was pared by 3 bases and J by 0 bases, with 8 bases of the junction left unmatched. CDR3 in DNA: TGTGCCAGCAGTTTTTATTACAGGGGGCAAACTAACTATGGCTACACCTTC. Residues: CASSFYYRGQTNYGYTF.

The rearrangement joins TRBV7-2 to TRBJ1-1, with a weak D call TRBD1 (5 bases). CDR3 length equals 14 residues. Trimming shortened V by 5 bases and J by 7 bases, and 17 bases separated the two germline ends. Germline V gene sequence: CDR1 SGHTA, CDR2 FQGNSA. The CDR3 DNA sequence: TGTGCCAGCAGCCCTGACAGATCTGTCGGTGAAGCTTTCTTT. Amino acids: CASSPDRSVGEAFF.

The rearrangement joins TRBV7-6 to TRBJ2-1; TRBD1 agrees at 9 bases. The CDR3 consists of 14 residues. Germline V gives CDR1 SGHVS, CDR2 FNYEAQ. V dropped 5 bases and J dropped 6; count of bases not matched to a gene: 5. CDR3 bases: TGTGCCAGCAGCAGGGACAGGGTCCCCAATGAGCAGTTCTTC. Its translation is CASSRDRVPNEQFF.

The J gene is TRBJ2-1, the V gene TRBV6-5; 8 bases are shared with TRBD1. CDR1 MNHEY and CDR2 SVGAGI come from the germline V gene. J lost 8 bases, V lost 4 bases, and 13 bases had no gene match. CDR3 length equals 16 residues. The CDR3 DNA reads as TGTGCCAGCAGTTTCCTCCGACAGGGGATTATCCATGAGCAGTTCTTC. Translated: CASSFLRQGIIHEQFF.

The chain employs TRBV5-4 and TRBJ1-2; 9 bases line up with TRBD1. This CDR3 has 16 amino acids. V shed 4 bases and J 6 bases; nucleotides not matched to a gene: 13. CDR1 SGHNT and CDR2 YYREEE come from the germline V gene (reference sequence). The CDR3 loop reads CASSPIISGTGHGYTF. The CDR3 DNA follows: TGTGCCAGCAGCCCAATAATTTCCGGGACAGGGCATGGCTACACCTTC.

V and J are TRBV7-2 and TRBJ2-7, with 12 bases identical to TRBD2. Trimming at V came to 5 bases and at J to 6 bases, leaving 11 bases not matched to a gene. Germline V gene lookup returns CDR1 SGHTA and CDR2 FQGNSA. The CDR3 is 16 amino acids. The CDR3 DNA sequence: TGTGCCAGCAGCCAAACTAGCGGGGGGCCGCAGGGCGAGCAGTACTTC. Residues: CASSQTSGGPQGEQYF.

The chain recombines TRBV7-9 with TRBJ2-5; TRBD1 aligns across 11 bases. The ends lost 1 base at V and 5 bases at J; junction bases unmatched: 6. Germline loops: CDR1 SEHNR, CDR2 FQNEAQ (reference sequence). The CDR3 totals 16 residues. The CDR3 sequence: CASSLGWTGGVETQYF. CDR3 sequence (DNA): TGTGCCAGCAGCTTAGGGTGGACAGGGGGCGTCGAGACCCAGTACTTC. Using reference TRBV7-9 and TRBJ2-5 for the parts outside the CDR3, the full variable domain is DTGVSQNPRHKITKRGQNVTFRCDPISEHNRLYWYRQTLGQGPEFLTYFQNEAQLEKSRLLSDRFSAERPKGSFSTLEIQRTEQGDSAMYLCASSLGWTGGVETQYFGPGTRLLVL.

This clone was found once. The CDR3 spells CASSRRPGTSTYNEQFF. Here the CDR3 DNA reads TGCGCCAGCAGTCGTCGCCCCGGGACATCGACCTACAATGAGCAGTTCTTC. The V and J genes are TRBV23-1 and TRBJ2-1, with TRBD1 as a possible D gene (6 bases). Being an ORF, TRBV23-1 has a function that is uncertain. The V end was cut by 4 bases, the J end by 2 bases, with 18 bases between. This CDR3 contains 17 residues.

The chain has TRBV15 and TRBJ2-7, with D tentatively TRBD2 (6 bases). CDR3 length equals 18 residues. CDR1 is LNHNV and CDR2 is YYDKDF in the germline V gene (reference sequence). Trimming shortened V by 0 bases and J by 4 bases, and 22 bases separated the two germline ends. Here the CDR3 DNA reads TGTGCCACCAGCAGAGAGGGGGACTCGTTACGGGGACTGTACGAGCAGTACTTC. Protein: CATSREGDSLRGLYEQYF.

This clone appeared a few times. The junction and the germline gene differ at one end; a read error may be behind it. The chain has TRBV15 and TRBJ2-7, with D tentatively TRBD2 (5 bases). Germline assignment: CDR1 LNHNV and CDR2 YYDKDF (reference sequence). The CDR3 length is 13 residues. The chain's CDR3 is CATSGETTGEQYF. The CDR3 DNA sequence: TGTGCCACCAGCGGAGAAACCACGGGGGAGCAGTACTTC.

CDR3 in amino acids: CAWSPVGASYEQYF. The CDR3 DNA is TGTGCCTGGAGCCCGGTGGGGGCCTCCTACGAGCAGTACTTC. This chain links TRBV30 with TRBJ2-7, with D possibly TRBD1 on 6 matching bases. The CDR3 has 14 residues. The germline V gene encodes CDR1 GTSNPN and CDR2 SVGIG (reference sequence). V lost 3 bases, J lost 0 bases, and 12 bases lay in between.

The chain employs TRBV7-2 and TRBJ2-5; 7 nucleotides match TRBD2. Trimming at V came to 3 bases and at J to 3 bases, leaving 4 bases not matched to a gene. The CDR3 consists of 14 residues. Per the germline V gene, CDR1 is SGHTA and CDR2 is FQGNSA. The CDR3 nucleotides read TGTGCCAGCAGCTTTGGCGGGGGAGAAGAGACCCAGTACTTC. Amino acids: CASSFGGGEETQYF.

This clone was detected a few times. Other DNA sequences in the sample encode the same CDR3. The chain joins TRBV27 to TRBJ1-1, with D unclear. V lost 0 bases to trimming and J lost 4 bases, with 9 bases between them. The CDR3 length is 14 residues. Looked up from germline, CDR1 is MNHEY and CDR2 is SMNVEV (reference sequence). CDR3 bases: TGTGCCAGCAGTTTATCTCCGGGAGGCACTGAAGCTTTCTTT. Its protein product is CASSLSPGGTEAFF.

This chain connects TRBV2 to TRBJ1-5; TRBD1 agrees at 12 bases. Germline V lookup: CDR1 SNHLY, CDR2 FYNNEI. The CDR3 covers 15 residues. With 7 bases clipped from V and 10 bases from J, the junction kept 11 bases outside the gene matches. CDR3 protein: CASTYGTGGLEPQHF. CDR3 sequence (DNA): TGTGCCAGCACCTACGGGACAGGGGGCCTAGAACCCCAGCATTTT.

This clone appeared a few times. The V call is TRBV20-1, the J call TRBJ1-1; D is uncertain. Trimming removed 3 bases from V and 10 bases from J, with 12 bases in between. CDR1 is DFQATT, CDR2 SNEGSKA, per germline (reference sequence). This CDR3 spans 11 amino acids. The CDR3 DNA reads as TGCAGTGCTAGGCGGGAAGATCGAGCTTTCTTT. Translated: CSARREDRAFF.

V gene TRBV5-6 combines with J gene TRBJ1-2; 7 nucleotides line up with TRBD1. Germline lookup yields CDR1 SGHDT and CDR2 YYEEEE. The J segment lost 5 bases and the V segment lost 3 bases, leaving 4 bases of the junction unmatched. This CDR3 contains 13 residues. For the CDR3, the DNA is TGTGCCAGCAGCTCAACAGGGGTTTATGGCTACACCTTC. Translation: CASSSTGVYGYTF.

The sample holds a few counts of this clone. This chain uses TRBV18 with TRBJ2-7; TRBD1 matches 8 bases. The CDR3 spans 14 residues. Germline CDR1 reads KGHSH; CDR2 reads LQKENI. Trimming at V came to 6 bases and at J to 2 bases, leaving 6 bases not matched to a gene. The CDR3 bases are TGTGCCAGCTCCCACGACAGGGGCCCCTACGAGCAGTACTTC. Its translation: CASSHDRGPYEQYF.